This T cell receptor beta chain was identified in a study of T cells after yellow fever vaccination. Study-level findings and limits: Most clones from primary vaccination were detected again post-booster (about 95% CD4, about 88% CD8). The study noted that FACS-sorted repertoires could contain abundant clonotypes contaminating from the bulk population. Faster peaking, at day 5 versus 15, marked a secondary response that was weaker. Of the clonotypes, a small share occurred in both CD4 and CD8 compartments.

Regarding this clonotype: Antigen unknown.

TCRdb analysed the 5' RACE reads with MiXCR anew, one entry per CDR3 protein. The table lists 620,000 or so distinct CDR3 sequences, about a sixth of them singletons, with 17% in the top ten. This TCR was recovered from a young man who received the YFV17D yellow fever vaccine. The input for sequencing was PBMCs, taken about 5 days after the first yellow fever vaccination.

The CDR3 here is CASSVGQEGSPLHF. The CDR3 bases are TGTGCCAGCAGCGTAGGACAGGAGGGTTCACCCCTCCACTTT. The chain combines TRBV9 with TRBJ1-6; a possible D gene is TRBD1 (6 bases). Trimming cost V 0 bases and J 9 bases, with 10 bases left between them. The germline gives CDR1 SGDLS, CDR2 YYNGEE. The CDR3 has 14 residues. The full variable domain, with the rest looked up from reference TRBV9 and TRBJ1-6, is DSGVTQTPKHLITATGQRVTLRCSPRSGDLSVYWYQQSLDQGLQFLIQYYNGEERAKGNILERFSAQQFPDLHSELNLSSLELGDSALYFCASSVGQEGSPLHFGNGTRLTVT.